This TCR beta chain comes out of a study of blood T cells in healthy people across ages. Study-level findings and limits: Measured against age, TCR beta diversity per million T cells decreased in a roughly linear manner.

Roughly 10 milliliters of peripheral blood were drawn from each donor. A word on this clonotype: Its antigen is not known.

Then a second PCR, running roughly 7 to 11 cycles, was carried out with a sample-barcoded 5' primer and a J-beta primer mix. TCRdb re-called the 5' RACE reads with MiXCR, one entry per CDR3 protein. Of roughly 1,800,000 distinct CDR3 sequences listed, roughly 49% are singletons. The germline gives CDR1 ENHRY, CDR2 SYGVKD. The ends lost 4 bases at V and 2 bases at J; junction bases unmatched: 11. CDR3 length: 16 residues. The clonotype originates from a middle-aged woman in good health. The sample comprised blood. V usage is TRBV10-3 and J usage is TRBJ2-7; 7 bases agree with TRBD1. The CDR3 protein is CAISVLQGEPAYEQYF. CDR3 coding DNA: TGTGCCATCAGTGTCCTTCAGGGGGAGCCAGCCTACGAGCAGTACTTC.